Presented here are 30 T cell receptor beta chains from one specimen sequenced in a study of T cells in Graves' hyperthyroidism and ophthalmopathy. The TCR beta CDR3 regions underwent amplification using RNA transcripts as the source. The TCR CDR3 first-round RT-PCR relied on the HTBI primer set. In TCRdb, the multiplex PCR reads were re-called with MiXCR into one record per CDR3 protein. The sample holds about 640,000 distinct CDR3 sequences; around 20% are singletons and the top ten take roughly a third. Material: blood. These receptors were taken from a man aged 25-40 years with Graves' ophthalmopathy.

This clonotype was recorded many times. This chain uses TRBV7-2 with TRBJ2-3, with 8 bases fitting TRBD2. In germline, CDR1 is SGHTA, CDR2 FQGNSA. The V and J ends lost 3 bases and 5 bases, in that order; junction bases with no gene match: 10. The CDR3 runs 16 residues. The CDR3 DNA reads TGTGCCAGCAGCTTTGCGAGCGGGAGAGTCGGAGATACGCAGTATTTT. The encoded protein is CASSFASGRVGDTQYF.

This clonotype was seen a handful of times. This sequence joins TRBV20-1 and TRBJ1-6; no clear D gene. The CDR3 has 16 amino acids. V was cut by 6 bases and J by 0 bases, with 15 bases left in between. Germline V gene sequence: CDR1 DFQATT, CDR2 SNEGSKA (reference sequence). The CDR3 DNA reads TGCAGTGCCTTCCGACTGAGGAGCTCCTATAATTCACCCCTCCACTTT. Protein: CSAFRLRSSYNSPLHF.

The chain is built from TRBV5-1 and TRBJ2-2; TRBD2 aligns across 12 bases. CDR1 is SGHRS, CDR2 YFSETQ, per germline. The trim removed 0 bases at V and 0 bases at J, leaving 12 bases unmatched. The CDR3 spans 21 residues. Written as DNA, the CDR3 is TGCGCCAGCAGCTTGGCCCCCCGCGGACTAGCGGGATTCGCGAACACCGGGGAGCTGTTTTTT. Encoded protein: CASSLAPRGLAGFANTGELFF.

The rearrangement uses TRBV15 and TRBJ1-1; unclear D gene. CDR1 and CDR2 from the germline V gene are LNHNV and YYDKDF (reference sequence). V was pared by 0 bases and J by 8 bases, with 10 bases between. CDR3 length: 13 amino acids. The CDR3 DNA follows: TGTGCCACCAGCAGAGATTACGTAGCAGAAGCTTTCTTT. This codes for CATSRDYVAEAFF.

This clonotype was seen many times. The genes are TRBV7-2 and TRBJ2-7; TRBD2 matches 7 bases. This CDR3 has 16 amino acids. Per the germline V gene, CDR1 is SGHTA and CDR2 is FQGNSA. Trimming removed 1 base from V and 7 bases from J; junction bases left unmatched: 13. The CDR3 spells CASSLGPLAVLGEQYF. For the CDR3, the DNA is TGTGCCAGCAGCTTAGGGCCTCTAGCGGTGTTAGGTGAGCAGTACTTC. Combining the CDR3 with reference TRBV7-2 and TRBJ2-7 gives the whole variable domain GAGVSQSPSNKVTEKGKDVELRCDPISGHTALYWYRQSLGQGLEFLIYFQGNSAPDKSGLPSDRFSAERTGGSVSTLTIQRTQQEDSAVYLCASSLGPLAVLGEQYFGPGTRLTVT.

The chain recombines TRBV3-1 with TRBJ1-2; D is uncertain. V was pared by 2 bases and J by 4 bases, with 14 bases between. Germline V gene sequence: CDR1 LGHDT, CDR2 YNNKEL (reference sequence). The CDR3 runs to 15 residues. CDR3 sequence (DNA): TGTGCCAGCAGCCAACGGCGCACGTACAGCTATGGCTACACCTTC. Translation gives CASSQRRTYSYGYTF.

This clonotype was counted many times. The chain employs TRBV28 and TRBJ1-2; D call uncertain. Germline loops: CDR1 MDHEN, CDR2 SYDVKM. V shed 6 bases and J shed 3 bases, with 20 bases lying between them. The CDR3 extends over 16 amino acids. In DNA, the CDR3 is TGTGCCAGCAGCCCCGCCGGAAGGAAAAAAGACTATGGCTACACCTTC. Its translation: CASSPAGRKKDYGYTF.

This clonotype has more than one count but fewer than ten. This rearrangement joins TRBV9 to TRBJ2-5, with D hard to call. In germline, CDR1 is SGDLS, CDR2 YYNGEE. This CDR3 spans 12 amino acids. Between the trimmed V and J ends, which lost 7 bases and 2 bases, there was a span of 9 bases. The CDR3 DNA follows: TGTGCCAGCGGGAACGGACAAGAGACCCAGTACTTC. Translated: CASGNGQETQYF. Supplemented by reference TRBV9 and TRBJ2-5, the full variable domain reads DSGVTQTPKHLITATGQRVTLRCSPRSGDLSVYWYQQSLDQGLQFLIQYYNGEERAKGNILERFSAQQFPDLHSELNLSSLELGDSALYFCASGNGQETQYFGPGTRLLVL.

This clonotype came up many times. CDR3 DNA: TGTGCCAGCAGTCCGTCACTTTCGACAGGGGACAATGAGCAGTTCTTC. As protein: CASSPSLSTGDNEQFF. J is TRBJ2-1 and V is TRBV28; 8 bases fit TRBD1. Germline V gene lookup returns CDR1 MDHEN and CDR2 SYDVKM. CDR3 length equals 16 residues. V lost 5 bases, J lost 5 bases, and 11 bases stayed unmatched.

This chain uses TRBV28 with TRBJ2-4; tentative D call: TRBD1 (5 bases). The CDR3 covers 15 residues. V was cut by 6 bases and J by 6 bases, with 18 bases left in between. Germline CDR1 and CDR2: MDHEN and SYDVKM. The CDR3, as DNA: TGTGCCAGCAGCAGGCCCCAGGGATTGGGAAACATTCAGTACTTC. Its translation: CASSRPQGLGNIQYF.

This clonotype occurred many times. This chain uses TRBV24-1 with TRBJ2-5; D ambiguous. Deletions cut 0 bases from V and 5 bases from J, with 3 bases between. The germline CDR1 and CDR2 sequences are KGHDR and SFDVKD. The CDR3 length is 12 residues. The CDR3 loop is CATSDLRETQYF. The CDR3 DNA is TGTGCCACCAGTGATTTGAGGGAGACCCAGTACTTC.

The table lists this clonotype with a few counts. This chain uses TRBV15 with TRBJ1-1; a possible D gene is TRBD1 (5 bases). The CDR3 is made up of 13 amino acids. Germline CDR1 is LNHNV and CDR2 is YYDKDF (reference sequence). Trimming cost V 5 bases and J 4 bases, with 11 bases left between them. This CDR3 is CATSGIGGTEAFF. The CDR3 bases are TGTGCCACCAGCGGTATCGGGGGCACTGAAGCTTTCTTT.

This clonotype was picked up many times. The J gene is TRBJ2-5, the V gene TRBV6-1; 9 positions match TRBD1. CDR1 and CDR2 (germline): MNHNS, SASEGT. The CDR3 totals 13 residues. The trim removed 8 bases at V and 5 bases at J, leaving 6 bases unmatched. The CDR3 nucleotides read TGTGCCAGCTGGGACAGGGTAACGGAGACCCAGTACTTC. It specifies CASWDRVTETQYF.

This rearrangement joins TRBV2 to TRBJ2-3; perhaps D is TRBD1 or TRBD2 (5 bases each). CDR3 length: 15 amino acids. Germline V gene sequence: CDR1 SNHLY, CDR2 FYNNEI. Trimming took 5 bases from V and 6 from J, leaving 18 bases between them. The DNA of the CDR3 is TGTGCCAGCAGTCCCGGGACGTCAAAGGGGGATACGCAGTATTTT. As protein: CASSPGTSKGDTQYF.

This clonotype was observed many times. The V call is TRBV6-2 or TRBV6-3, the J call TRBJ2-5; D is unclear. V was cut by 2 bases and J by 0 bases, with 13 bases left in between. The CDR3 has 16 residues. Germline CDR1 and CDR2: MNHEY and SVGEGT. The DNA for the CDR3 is TGTGCCAGCAGTTACCCGACCGTTCTTCACCAAGAGACCCAGTACTTC. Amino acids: CASSYPTVLHQETQYF.

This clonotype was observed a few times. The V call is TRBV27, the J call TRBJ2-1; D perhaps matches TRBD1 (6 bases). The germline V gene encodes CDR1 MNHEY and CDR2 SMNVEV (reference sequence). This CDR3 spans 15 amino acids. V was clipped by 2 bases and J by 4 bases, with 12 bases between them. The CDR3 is CASSLGGQLYNEQFF. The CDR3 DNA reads TGTGCCAGCAGTTTAGGCGGACAGCTTTACAATGAGCAGTTCTTC.

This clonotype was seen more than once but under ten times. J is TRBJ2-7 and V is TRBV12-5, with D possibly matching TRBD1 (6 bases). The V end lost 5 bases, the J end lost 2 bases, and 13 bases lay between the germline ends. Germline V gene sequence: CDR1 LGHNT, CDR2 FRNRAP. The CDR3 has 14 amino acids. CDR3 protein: CASGARGDTYEQYF. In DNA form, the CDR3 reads TGTGCTAGTGGTGCCAGGGGAGACACCTACGAGCAGTACTTC.

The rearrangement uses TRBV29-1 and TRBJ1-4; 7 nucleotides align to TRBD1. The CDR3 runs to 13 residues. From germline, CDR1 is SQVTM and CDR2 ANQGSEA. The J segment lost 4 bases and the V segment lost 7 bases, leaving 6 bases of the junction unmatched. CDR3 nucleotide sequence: TGCAGCGGCCAGGGACAGCTTAATGAAAAACTGTTTTTT. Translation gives CSGQGQLNEKLFF.

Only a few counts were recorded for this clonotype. Here the CDR3 reads CASSPQGDGGYTF. DNA of the CDR3: TGTGCCAGCAGCCCTCAGGGAGACGGGGGCTACACCTTC. The chain links TRBV7-9 to TRBJ1-2, with D perhaps TRBD1 (5 bases). Germline V gene lookup returns CDR1 SEHNR and CDR2 FQNEAQ (reference sequence). This CDR3 is built from 13 residues. V was pared by 5 bases and J by 8 bases, with 15 bases between.

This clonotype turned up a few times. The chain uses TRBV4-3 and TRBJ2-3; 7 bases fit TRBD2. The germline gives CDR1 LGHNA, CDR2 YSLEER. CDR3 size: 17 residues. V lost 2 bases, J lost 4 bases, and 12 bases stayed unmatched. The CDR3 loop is CASSQRGTGLGPDTQYF. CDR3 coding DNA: TGCGCCAGCAGCCAACGGGGGACTGGACTAGGGCCAGATACGCAGTATTTT.

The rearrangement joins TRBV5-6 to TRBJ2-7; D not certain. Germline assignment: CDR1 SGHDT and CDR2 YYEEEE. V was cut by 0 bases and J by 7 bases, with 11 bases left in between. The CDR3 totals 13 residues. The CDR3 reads CASSLDRVDEQYF. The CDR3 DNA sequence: TGTGCCAGCAGCTTGGATCGGGTTGATGAGCAGTACTTC.

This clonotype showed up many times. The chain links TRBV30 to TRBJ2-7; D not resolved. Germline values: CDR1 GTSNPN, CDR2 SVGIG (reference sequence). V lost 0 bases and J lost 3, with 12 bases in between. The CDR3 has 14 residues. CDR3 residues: CAWSVLENGYEQYF. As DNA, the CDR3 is TGTGCCTGGAGTGTACTGGAAAACGGCTACGAGCAGTACTTC.

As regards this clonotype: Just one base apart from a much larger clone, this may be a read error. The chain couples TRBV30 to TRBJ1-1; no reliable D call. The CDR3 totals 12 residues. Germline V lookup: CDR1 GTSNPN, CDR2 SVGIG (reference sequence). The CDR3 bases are TGTGCCTGGAGTGTTGTCCCCCCTGAAGTTTTCTTT. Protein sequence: CAWSVVPPEVFF.

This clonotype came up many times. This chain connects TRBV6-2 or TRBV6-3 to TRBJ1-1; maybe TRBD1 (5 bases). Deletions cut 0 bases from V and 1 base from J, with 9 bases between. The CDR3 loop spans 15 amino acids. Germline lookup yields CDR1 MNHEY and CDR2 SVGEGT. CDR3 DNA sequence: TGTGCCAGCAGTTACTCGCCCGGGGCGAACACTGAAGCTTTCTTT. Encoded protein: CASSYSPGANTEAFF.

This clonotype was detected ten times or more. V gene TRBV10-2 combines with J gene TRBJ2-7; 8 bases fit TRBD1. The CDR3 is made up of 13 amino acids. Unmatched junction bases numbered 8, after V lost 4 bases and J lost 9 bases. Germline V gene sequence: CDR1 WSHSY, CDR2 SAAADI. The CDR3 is CASSAGQGLVQYF. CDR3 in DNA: TGCGCCAGCAGTGCAGGACAGGGTCTTGTGCAGTACTTC.

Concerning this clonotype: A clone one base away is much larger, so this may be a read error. This chain's CDR3 is CVSSLGKLGSSYEQYF. DNA of the CDR3: TGTGTCAGCAGCTTAGGAAAGTTGGGGAGCTCCTACGAGCAGTACTTC. This chain joins TRBV7-2 and TRBJ2-7; D possibly corresponds to TRBD2 (5 bases). Germline V gives CDR1 SGHTA, CDR2 FQGNSA. The CDR3 totals 16 residues. The complete variable domain, with remaining parts taken from reference TRBV7-2 and TRBJ2-7, reads GAGVSQSPSNKVTEKGKDVELRCDPISGHTALYWYRQSLGQGLEFLIYFQGNSAPDKSGLPSDRFSAERTGGSVSTLTIQRTQQEDSAVYLCVSSLGKLGSSYEQYFGPGTRLTVT.

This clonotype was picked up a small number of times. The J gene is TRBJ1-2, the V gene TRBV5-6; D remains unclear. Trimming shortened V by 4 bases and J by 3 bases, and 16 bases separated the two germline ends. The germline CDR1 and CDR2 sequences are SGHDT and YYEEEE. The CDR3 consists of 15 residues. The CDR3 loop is CASSPVRERDYGYTF. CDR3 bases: TGTGCCAGCAGCCCGGTACGGGAACGGGACTATGGCTACACCTTC.

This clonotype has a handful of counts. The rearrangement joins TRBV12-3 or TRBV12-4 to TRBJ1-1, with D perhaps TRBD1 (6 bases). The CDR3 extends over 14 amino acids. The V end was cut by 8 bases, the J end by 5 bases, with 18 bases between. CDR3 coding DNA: TGTGCCAGCGGAGGGGGGGGATCGTGGACTGAAGCTTTCTTT. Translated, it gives CASGGGGSWTEAFF.

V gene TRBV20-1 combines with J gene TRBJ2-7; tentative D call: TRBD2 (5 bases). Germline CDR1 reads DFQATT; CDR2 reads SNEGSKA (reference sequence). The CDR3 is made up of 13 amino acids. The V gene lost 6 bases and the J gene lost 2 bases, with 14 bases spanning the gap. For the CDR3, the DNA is TGCAGTGCCCTCACCGGGAAAACCTACGAGCAGTACTTC. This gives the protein CSALTGKTYEQYF.

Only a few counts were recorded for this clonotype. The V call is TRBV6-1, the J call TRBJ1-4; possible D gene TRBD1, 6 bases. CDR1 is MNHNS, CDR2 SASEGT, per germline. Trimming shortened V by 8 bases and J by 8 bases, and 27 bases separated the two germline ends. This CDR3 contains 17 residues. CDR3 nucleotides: TGTGCCAGCCGTCGGGGGGGCCTGGGGAGGATTCAGGAAAAACTGTTTTTT. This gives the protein CASRRGGLGRIQEKLFF.